The rows below give T cell receptor beta chains drawn from one sample of a study of CD8+CD57+ T cells in acquired aplastic anemia. TCRdb recomputed calls from the reads with MiXCR, one row per CDR3 protein. The repertoire holds 150,000 to 200,000 distinct CDR3 sequences, with 60% to 70% as singletons. Sequenced sample: sorted CD4+, CD8+, or CD8+CD57+ T cells (not recorded which) from PBMCs. The origin of the receptors is a human donor in good health. Both conserved end residues are part of each CDR3. Fields, in order: V gene, J gene, CDR3 protein.

V: TRBV7-9; J: TRBJ2-2; CDR3: CASSRDRDTGELFF
V: TRBV20-1; J: TRBJ2-3; CDR3: CSASRQAGGADTQYF
V: TRBV2; J: TRBJ1-2; CDR3: CASVQMNYGYTF
V: TRBV4-2; J: TRBJ1-2; CDR3: CASSVPGQELTNYGYTF
V: TRBV11-2; J: TRBJ1-1; CDR3: CASSLGAGTEAFF
V: TRBV7-2; J: TRBJ1-1; CDR3: CASRGQGNTEAFF
V: TRBV7-2; J: TRBJ2-1; CDR3: CASSLAPGGGSFYEQFF
V: TRBV19; J: TRBJ2-5; CDR3: CASGQGFGETQYF
V: TRBV7-8; J: TRBJ1-1; CDR3: CASSLIMVGAFF
V: TRBV20-1; J: TRBJ1-2; CDR3: CSARTSGNSGGYTF
V: TRBV6-6; J: TRBJ2-7; CDR3: CASGMGKYF
V: TRBV20-1; J: TRBJ2-1; CDR3: CSAGYNEQFF
V: TRBV7-3; J: TRBJ1-1; CDR3: CASSLGPGVTEAFF
V: TRBV9; J: TRBJ2-1; CDR3: CASSVGSGGISCEQFF
V: TRBV7-9; J: TRBJ1-2; CDR3: CASSLAGQGDYGYTF
V: TRBV7-8; J: TRBJ2-7; CDR3: CASSEPGPREQYF
V: TRBV30; J: TRBJ1-5; CDR3: CAWSVVGGAGQPQHF
V: TRBV12-3/TRBV12-4; J: TRBJ2-7; CDR3: CASSSASSLDPGSYEQYF
V: TRBV5-4; J: TRBJ2-1; CDR3: CASSWGTPADNEQFF
V: TRBV5-1; J: TRBJ1-2; CDR3: CASSSRGQNYGYTF
V: TRBV7-2; J: TRBJ2-1; CDR3: CASSLAGGTYNEQFF
V: TRBV5-1; J: TRBJ2-7; CDR3: CASSRSGASYEQYF
V: TRBV4-3; J: TRBJ2-7; CDR3: CASSQEPGGSSGEQYF
V: TRBV7-9; J: TRBJ2-1; CDR3: CASSLGLSDYNEQFF
V: TRBV7-2; J: TRBJ2-3; CDR3: CASSFGDTDTQYF
V: TRBV27; J: TRBJ2-5; CDR3: CASSWGNQETQYF
V: TRBV20-1; J: TRBJ2-7; CDR3: CSARWGGNYEQYF
V: TRBV20-1; J: TRBJ2-7; CDR3: CSARPAGDPYEQYF
V: TRBV27; J: TRBJ2-7; CDR3: CASSTDRANSYEQYF
V: TRBV24-1; J: TRBJ1-1; CDR3: CATKAGKNTEAFF
V: TRBV6-5; J: TRBJ2-7; CDR3: CASSVPGTETYEQYF
V: TRBV7-9; J: TRBJ2-7; CDR3: CASSLVYRGASYEQYF
V: TRBV9; J: TRBJ2-3; CDR3: CASSETSSVTDTQYF
V: TRBV5-6; J: TRBJ1-6; CDR3: CASRNRVNNSPLHF
V: TRBV7-2; J: TRBJ2-1; CDR3: CASSSHSGLYNEQFF
V: TRBV4-1; J: TRBJ2-5; CDR3: CASSKQGLAGEETQYF
V: TRBV7-3; J: TRBJ2-6; CDR3: CASSTQPASGANVLTF
V: TRBV18; J: TRBJ2-5; CDR3: CASSPPIEETQYF
V: TRBV29-1; J: TRBJ2-2; CDR3: CSALGLASTGELFF
V: TRBV11-3; J: TRBJ1-5; CDR3: CASSLDWPTVRDQPQHF
V: TRBV3-1; J: TRBJ2-6; CDR3: CASSQDPGGANVLTF
V: TRBV19; J: TRBJ2-2; CDR3: CASSIAAYTGELFF
V: TRBV2; J: TRBJ1-1; CDR3: CASLRGSLNTGAFF
V: TRBV29-1; J: TRBJ2-1; CDR3: CSHIGGYDEQFF
V: TRBV29-1; J: TRBJ2-3; CDR3: CSVDEAPDTQYF
V: TRBV11-2; J: TRBJ1-1; CDR3: CASSSPGSFELNTEAFF
V: TRBV12-3/TRBV12-4; J: TRBJ2-3; CDR3: CASSPSTDTQYF
V: TRBV5-1; J: TRBJ2-7; CDR3: CASSLGTGMYEQYF
V: TRBV7-9; J: TRBJ2-2; CDR3: CASSLDRAGGELFF
V: TRBV7-8; J: TRBJ2-7; CDR3: CASSLSVQRYEQYF
V: TRBV6-2/TRBV6-3; J: TRBJ2-7; CDR3: CASSPIRDSSYEQYF
V: TRBV5-8; J: TRBJ2-7; CDR3: CASSLLSGTTSDGQYF
V: TRBV15; J: TRBJ1-6; CDR3: CATSRAGFGSYNSPLHF
V: TRBV30; J: TRBJ2-1; CDR3: CAWSVLAEGYNEQFF